The present TCR beta chain was sequenced within a study of vaccination and CD4 T cells after COVID-19. Whole-study findings and limits: Median SARS-CoV-2-reactive clonotype numbers went up from around 19 to 38, but not significantly.

Cultured CD4+ T-cell DNA underwent Oncomine TCR Beta short-read sequencing. Using the QIAamp micro DNA kit, genomic DNA was extracted from the CD4+ T cells that had been cultured. TCRdb called the PCR reads again in MiXCR, with one record for every CDR3 protein. The sample consists of 8,500 to 13,000 distinct CDR3 sequences, roughly 29% of them appearing once. Treatment meaning: roughly nine-day PBMC culture with coronavirus spike peptide pools or control peptides (ViraFEST assay). The unexposed donor's CD4+ T cells were collected before the COVID-19 pandemic (2011-2018). Sample share makes this clonotype medium-sized (0.01 to 0.1%). The antigen is undetermined. J lost 1 base, V lost 1 base, and 3 bases had no gene match. The CDR3 runs to 15 residues. Germline CDR1 is SGHTA and CDR2 is FQGNSA.

The chain links TRBV7-2 to TRBJ1-1, with 7 nucleotides matching TRBD1. This clonotype was obtained from a human donor in good health. Sequenced sample: CD4+ T cells from blood, cultured in vitro. CDR3 protein: CASSLGDRRNTEAFF. CDR3 DNA: TGTGCCAGCAGCTTAGGGGACAGAAGGAACACTGAAGCTTTCTTT.